This T cell receptor (beta chain) appears in the sequencing data of a study of blood T cell repertoires in COVID-19. Study overall: T cells, B-cell-depleted T cells, or PBMCs supplied cDNA or gDNA.

The CDR3 has 15 residues. The germline gives CDR1 SGHRS, CDR2 YFSETQ. The V and J ends lost 4 bases and 7 bases respectively, with 20 bases between them. In the authors' methods: For nucleated cells, counts were estimated from reference gene primer amplification. The protocol was immunoSEQ multiplex PCR, while the TCRdb copy is restricted to in-frame clones and leaves out a portion. The V and J calls and clone size are taken from that table; D and trimming were inferred from the DNA. This table has approximately 150,000 clones, 80% appearing once. The TCR sequence derives from a man in his forties who had recovered from COVID-19. The specimen sequenced was PBMCs or T cells enriched from blood (not recorded which). The chain is built from TRBV5-1 and TRBJ2-5; possible D gene TRBD2, 7 bases. CDR3 protein: CASSGGATRRATQYF. The CDR3 bases are TGCGCCAGCAGCGGGGGGGCCACGAGGCGAGCGACCCAGTACTTC.